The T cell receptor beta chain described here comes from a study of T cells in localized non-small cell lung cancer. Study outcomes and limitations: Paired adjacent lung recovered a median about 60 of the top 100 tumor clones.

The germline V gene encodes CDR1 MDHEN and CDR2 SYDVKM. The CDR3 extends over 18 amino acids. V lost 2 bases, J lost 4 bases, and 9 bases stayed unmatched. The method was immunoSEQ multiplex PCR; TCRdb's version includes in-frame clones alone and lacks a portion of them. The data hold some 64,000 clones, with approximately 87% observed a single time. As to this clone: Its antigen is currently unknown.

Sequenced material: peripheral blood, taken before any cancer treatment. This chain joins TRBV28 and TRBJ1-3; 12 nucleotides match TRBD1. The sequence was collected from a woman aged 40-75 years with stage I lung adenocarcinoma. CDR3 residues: CASSLGTGQGARGNTIYF. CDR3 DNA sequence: TGTGCCAGCAGTTTAGGGACGGGACAGGGGGCGAGGGGAAACACCATATATTTT.